Listed below are T cell receptor beta chains from one sample, sequenced in a study of cytomegalovirus exposure and HLA in healthy donors. Method: immunoSEQ multiplex PCR; TCRdb's copy keeps in-frame clones and lacks some. Among fewer than 150,000 clones, approximately 84% were seen once, and the ten largest hold about 32%. Sequenced: PBMCs. The source is a man aged 25-40 years in good health and CMV-seropositive. Each CDR3 is given with its conserved first and last residue. A D gene is named only where the DNA matches it firmly. Clone size is given for some rows only: seen once, a few or many times, or a class if the clone is expanded.

D | J | V | size | CDR3 | DNA
TRBD2 | TRBJ2-3 | TRBV30 | NA | CAWIGIAGSTDTQYF | TGTGCCTGGATAGGAATAGCGGGGAGCACAGATACGCAGTATTTT
NA | TRBJ1-2 | TRBV7-2 | many | CASSLSSREDGYTF | TGTGCCAGCAGCTTAAGTTCCAGGGAGGATGGCTACACCTTC
NA | TRBJ1-1 | TRBV11-1 | NA | CASRNFQGLTEAFF | TGTGCCAGCAGAAATTTTCAGGGTCTCACTGAAGCTTTCTTT
TRBD1 | TRBJ2-3 | TRBV29-1 | NA | CSVVGGQGKYDTQYF | TGCAGCGTTGTAGGTGGACAGGGGAAATATGATACGCAGTATTTT
TRBD1 | TRBJ1-2 | TRBV29-1 | NA | CSVIRDRALYGYTF | TGCAGCGTTATCCGGGACAGGGCCCTCTATGGCTACACCTTC
NA | TRBJ2-7 | TRBV5-6 | NA | CASSWGKLRDEQYF | TGTGCCAGCAGCTGGGGCAAGCTCCGGGACGAGCAGTACTTC
TRBD2 | TRBJ2-1 | TRBV2 | NA | CASNGGLAGAYGGQFF | TGTGCCAGCAACGGGGGACTAGCGGGGGCCTACGGGGGGCAGTTCTTC
NA | TRBJ2-3 | TRBV10-3 | once | CAISSAGSPSDTQYF | TGTGCCATCAGTTCTGCGGGCAGTCCCTCGGATACGCAGTATTTT
TRBD2 | TRBJ2-3 | TRBV6-5 | NA | CASSYAGADTQYF | TGTGCCAGCAGTTACGCGGGGGCAGATACGCAGTATTTT
NA | TRBJ2-7 | TRBV6-5 | NA | CASSYSVDSVYEQYF | TGTGCCAGCAGTTACTCCGTGGACTCCGTTTACGAGCAGTACTTC
TRBD2 | TRBJ2-3 | TRBV25-1 | NA | CASTDASGNTDTQYF | TGTGCCAGCACCGATGCTAGCGGGAACACAGATACGCAGTATTTT
TRBD1 | TRBJ2-6 | TRBV5-4 | NA | CASSLPQGQGNSGANVLTF | TGTGCCAGCAGCTTGCCCCAGGGACAGGGGAATTCTGGGGCCAACGTCCTGACTTTC
NA | TRBJ2-1 | TRBV19 | NA | CASKRDNYNEQFF | TGTGCCAGTAAGCGGGACAACTACAATGAGCAGTTCTTC
NA | TRBJ1-4 | TRBV5-4 | NA | CASSPGGGHGTNEKLFF | TGTGCCAGCAGCCCTGGTGGGGGACACGGAACTAATGAAAAACTGTTTTTT
NA | TRBJ1-1 | TRBV25-1 | few | CASSSPRGFTEAFF | TGTGCCAGCAGTTCACCGCGGGGGTTCACTGAAGCTTTCTTT
TRBD2 | TRBJ2-3 | TRBV7-3 | NA | CASSLIRGGAVDTQYF | TGTGCCAGCAGCTTAATACGCGGGGGGGCTGTAGATACGCAGTATTTT
TRBD2 | TRBJ2-7 | TRBV7-3 | NA | CASSRDYSYEQYF | TGTGCCAGCAGCAGGGACTACTCCTACGAGCAGTACTTC
TRBD1 | TRBJ1-5 | TRBV15 | NA | CATSSLGQGISGNQPQHF | TGTGCCACCAGCAGCTTGGGACAGGGTATAAGCGGCAATCAGCCCCAGCATTTT
TRBD2 | TRBJ2-7 | TRBV7-2 | many | CASSYSSGVEQYF | TGTGCCAGCAGCTATTCTAGCGGGGTTGAGCAGTACTTC
TRBD1 | TRBJ1-2 | TRBV11-2 | NA | CASSHGQGLGYTF | TGTGCCAGCAGCCATGGACAGGGGTTAGGCTACACCTTC
NA | TRBJ2-2 | TRBV10-3 | NA | CAISDREHTGELFF | TGTGCCATCAGTGACAGGGAACACACCGGGGAGCTGTTTTTT
NA | TRBJ1-2 | TRBV19 | NA | CASSISSARQPNYGYTF | TGTGCCAGTAGTATCTCGTCAGCGCGTCAACCTAACTATGGCTACACCTTC
TRBD1 | TRBJ1-4 | TRBV5-6 | NA | CASSLPTGGNEKLFF | TGTGCCAGCAGCTTACCGACAGGGGGTAATGAAAAACTGTTTTTT